This entry is about one T cell receptor beta chain. Trimming cost V 4 bases and J 5 bases; bases outside gene matches: 10. The CDR3 is 15 amino acids. CDR1 and CDR2 (germline): MNHEY, SMNVEV (reference sequence). The sample comes from a study of cytomegalovirus exposure and HLA in healthy donors. PCR primers comprised 60 Vbeta and 13 Jbeta primers. Profiling relied on immunoSEQ multiplex PCR, and the TCRdb table lists in-frame clones only, not all of them. The data show 200,000 to 250,000 clones, approximately 79% seen once. The V gene is TRBV27, the J gene TRBJ1-1, with TRBD1 identical over 7 bases. The sequence was obtained from a man between 50 and 59 years old in good health and CMV-seronegative. Sample: PBMCs. CDR3 nucleotides: TGTGCCAGCAGTTCCTCACCGACAGGGCGAACTGAAGCTTTCTTT. Translated, it gives CASSSSPTGRTEAFF.